Listed here are 12 T cell receptor beta chains from one sample, sequenced in a study of T cell repertoires in ileal Crohn's disease. The data were produced by immunoSEQ multiplex PCR, yet TCRdb's version contains in-frame clones alone and is incomplete. The sample consists of 10,000 or so clones, approximately 79% of them appearing once. The time point denotes: neoterminal ileum biopsy at postoperative endoscopy, about 6 months after surgery. Sequencing used ileal tissue. The receptor source for this set is an adult with Crohn's disease.

The rearrangement joins TRBV25-1 to TRBJ2-5; 11 nucleotides match TRBD2. The germline V gene encodes CDR1 MGHDK and CDR2 SYGVNS. J lost 2 bases, V lost 4 bases, and 3 bases had no gene match. This CDR3 spans 15 amino acids. CDR3 protein: CASSGGLAVQETQYF. The CDR3 DNA reads TGTGCCAGCAGTGGGGGACTAGCGGTACAAGAGACCCAGTACTTC.

This rearrangement joins TRBV7-3 to TRBJ1-1; TRBD1 might be the D (6 bases). The CDR3 is 13 amino acids. CDR1 SGHTA and CDR2 FQGTGA come from the germline V gene. Trimming stripped 7 bases from V and 8 bases from J, with 17 bases between. Written as DNA, the CDR3 is TGTGCCAGCACCCCGGGCGGGGGCCGGGAAGCTTTCTTT. Translating it yields CASTPGGGREAFF.

The V and J genes are TRBV12-5 and TRBJ2-5; maybe TRBD1 (7 bases). Germline values: CDR1 LGHNT, CDR2 FRNRAP. CDR3 length: 14 amino acids. Trimming cost V 1 base and J 5 bases, with 11 bases left between them. The CDR3 protein is CASGLDAGGETQYF. DNA of the CDR3: TGTGCTAGTGGTTTGGACGCAGGGGGGGAGACCCAGTACTTC.

V and J are TRBV7-2 and TRBJ1-2, with TRBD1 matching over 10 bases. V gave up 4 bases and J gave up 7 bases; unmatched junction bases: 3. This CDR3 spans 13 amino acids. Germline CDR1 reads SGHTA; CDR2 reads FQGNSA. CDR3 sequence (DNA): TGTGCCAGCAGCTGGGGACAGGGGAGTGGCTACACCTTC. Amino acids: CASSWGQGSGYTF.

This chain connects TRBV13 to TRBJ2-7, with TRBD2 matching over 8 bases. Germline assignment: CDR1 PRHDT and CDR2 FYEKMQ (reference sequence). CDR3 size: 16 residues. V lost 4 bases and J lost 4; bases outside the gene matches: 12. CDR3 residues: CASSSAGGSHQYEQYF. The CDR3 DNA sequence: TGTGCCAGCAGCTCCGCGGGGGGATCGCATCAGTACGAGCAGTACTTC.

This clone was picked up a small number of times. The chain employs TRBV6-4 and TRBJ2-4, with D perhaps TRBD2 (5 bases). Germline CDR1 reads MRHNA; CDR2 reads SNTAGT. Trimming removed 0 bases at V and 0 bases at J, with 12 bases between. CDR3 length: 17 amino acids. This chain's CDR3 is CASSDSRGSLAKNIQYF. CDR3 DNA: TGTGCCAGCAGTGACTCGAGAGGGTCTCTAGCCAAAAACATTCAGTACTTC.

The chain carries TRBV19 and TRBJ2-1; D perhaps matches TRBD1 (6 bases). This CDR3 contains 15 residues. The germline CDR1 and CDR2 sequences are LNHDA and SQIVND (reference sequence). Trimming pared 7 bases from V and 0 bases from J, leaving 13 bases between. CDR3: CASTLDRSSYNEQFF. DNA of the CDR3: TGTGCCAGTACCCTGGACAGAAGCTCCTACAATGAGCAGTTCTTC.

The chain is built from TRBV30 and TRBJ1-5, with D maybe TRBD1 (5 bases). The V end was cut by 2 bases, the J end by 2 bases, with 13 bases between. CDR3 length: 15 residues. CDR1 GTSNPN and CDR2 SVGIG come from the germline V gene (reference sequence). The CDR3 protein is CAWSPRGLGNQPQHF. CDR3 nucleotide sequence: TGTGCCTGGAGTCCCCGGGGGTTAGGCAATCAGCCCCAGCATTTT.

V and J are TRBV30 and TRBJ2-7, with 7 bases aligning to TRBD1. V lost 4 bases to trimming and J lost 7 bases; unmatched junction nucleotides: 13. The CDR3 covers 14 residues. Looked up from germline, CDR1 is GTSNPN and CDR2 is SVGIG (reference sequence). The CDR3 DNA sequence: TGTGCCTGGACCATTGGGACAGCCTGGGGGGAGCAGTACTTC. Amino acid sequence: CAWTIGTAWGEQYF.

J is TRBJ1-1 and V is TRBV7-9, with D possibly matching TRBD1 (6 bases). The CDR3 contains 13 residues. V dropped 5 bases and J dropped 0 bases, with 7 bases sitting between them. Germline assignment: CDR1 SEHNR and CDR2 FQNEAQ (reference sequence). The CDR3: CASSRDMNTEAFF. CDR3 DNA sequence: TGTGCCAGCAGCCGGGACATGAACACTGAAGCTTTCTTT.

The V call is TRBV7-2, the J call TRBJ1-5, with TRBD1 matching 7 bases. V lost 5 bases, J lost 3 bases, and 7 bases stayed unmatched. The CDR3 has 15 residues. Germline values: CDR1 SGHTA, CDR2 FQGNSA. CDR3 nucleotides: TGTGCCAGCAGCCCATGGACAGGCCTCAATCAGCCCCAGCATTTT. Translation gives CASSPWTGLNQPQHF.

The rearrangement links TRBV5-1 to TRBJ1-2, with D perhaps matching TRBD1 (6 bases). The germline gives CDR1 SGHRS, CDR2 YFSETQ. This CDR3 spans 13 amino acids. V dropped 3 bases and J dropped 3 bases, with 9 bases sitting between them. Here the CDR3 reads CASSYYRDYGYTF. CDR3 coding DNA: TGCGCCAGCAGCTACTACAGGGACTATGGCTACACCTTC.